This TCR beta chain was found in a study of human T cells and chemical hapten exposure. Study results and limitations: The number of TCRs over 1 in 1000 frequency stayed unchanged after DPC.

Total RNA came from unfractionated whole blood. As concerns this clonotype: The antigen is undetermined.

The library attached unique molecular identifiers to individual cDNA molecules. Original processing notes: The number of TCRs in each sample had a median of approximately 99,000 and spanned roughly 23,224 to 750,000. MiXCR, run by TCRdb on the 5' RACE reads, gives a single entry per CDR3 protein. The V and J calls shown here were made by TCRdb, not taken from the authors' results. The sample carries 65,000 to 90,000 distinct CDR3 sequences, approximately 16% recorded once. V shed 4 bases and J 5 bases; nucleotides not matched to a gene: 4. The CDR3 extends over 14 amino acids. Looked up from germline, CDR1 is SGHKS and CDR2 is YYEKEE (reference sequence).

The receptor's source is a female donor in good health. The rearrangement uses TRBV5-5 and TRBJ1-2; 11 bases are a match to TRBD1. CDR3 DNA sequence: TGTGCCAGCAGCCAAGGACAGGGGGCATATGGCTACACCTTC. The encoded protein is CASSQGQGAYGYTF.